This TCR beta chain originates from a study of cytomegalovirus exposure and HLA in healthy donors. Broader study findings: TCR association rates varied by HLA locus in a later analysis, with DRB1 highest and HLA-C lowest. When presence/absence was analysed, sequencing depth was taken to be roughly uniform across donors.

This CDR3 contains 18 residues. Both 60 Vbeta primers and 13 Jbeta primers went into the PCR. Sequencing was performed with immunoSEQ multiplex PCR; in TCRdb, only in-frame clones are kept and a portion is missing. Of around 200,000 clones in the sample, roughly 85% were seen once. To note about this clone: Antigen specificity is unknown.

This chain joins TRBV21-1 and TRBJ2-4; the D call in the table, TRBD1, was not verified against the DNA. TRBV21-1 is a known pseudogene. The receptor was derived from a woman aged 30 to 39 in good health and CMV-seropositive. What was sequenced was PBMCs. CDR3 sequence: CASSKGSSIDRGKNIQYF. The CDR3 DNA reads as TGTGCCAGCAGCAAAGGATCCTCCATAGACAGGGGGAAAAACATTCAGTACTTC.